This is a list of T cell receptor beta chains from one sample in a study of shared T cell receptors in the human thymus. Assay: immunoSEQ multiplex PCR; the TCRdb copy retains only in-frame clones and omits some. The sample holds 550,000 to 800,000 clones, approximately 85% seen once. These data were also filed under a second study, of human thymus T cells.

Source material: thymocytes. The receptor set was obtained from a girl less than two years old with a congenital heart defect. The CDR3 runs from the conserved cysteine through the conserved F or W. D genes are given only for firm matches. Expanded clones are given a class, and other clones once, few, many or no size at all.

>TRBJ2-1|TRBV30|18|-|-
CAWSKIIGSGGIQAEQFF
TGTGCCTGGAGTAAGATAATTGGCTCCGGAGGGATACAGGCTGAGCAGTTCTTC
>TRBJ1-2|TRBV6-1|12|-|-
CASSDARTLHTF
TGTGCCAGCAGTGATGCCCGGACATTACACACCTTC
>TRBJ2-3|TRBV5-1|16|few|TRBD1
CASSRGGTGGGDTQYF
TGCGCCAGCAGCCGCGGCGGGACAGGGGGCGGGGATACGCAGTATTTT
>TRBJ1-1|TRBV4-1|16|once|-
CASSQDGGAGLGEAFF
TGCGCCAGCAGCCAAGATGGGGGGGCAGGATTGGGTGAAGCTTTCTTT
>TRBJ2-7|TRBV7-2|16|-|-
CASSLEWTVPIYEQYF
TGTGCCAGCAGCTTAGAATGGACAGTCCCAATCTACGAGCAGTACTTC
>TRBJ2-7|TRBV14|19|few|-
CASSQFPWRKTQLVNEQYF
TGTGCCAGCAGCCAATTTCCGTGGAGGAAGACGCAACTAGTCAACGAGCAGTACTTC
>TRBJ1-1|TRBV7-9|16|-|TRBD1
CASSLSRTGVVSEAFF
TGTGCCAGCAGCCTCAGCCGGACAGGGGTGGTTAGTGAAGCTTTCTTT
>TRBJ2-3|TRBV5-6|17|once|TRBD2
CASRGTSGGEVVDTQYF
TGTGCCAGCAGGGGGACTAGCGGGGGGGAAGTGGTAGATACGCAGTATTTT
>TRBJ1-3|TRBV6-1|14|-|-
CASSEGLSGNTIYF
TGTGCCAGCAGTGAAGGGCTTTCTGGAAACACCATATATTTT
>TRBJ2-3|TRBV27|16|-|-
CASSLITEASTDTQYF
TGTGCCAGCAGTTTAATTACCGAAGCTAGCACAGATACGCAGTATTTT
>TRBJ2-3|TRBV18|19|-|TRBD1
CASSPPRVDRGHSTDTQYF
TGTGCCAGCTCACCACCGAGAGTCGACAGGGGGCATAGCACAGATACGCAGTATTTT
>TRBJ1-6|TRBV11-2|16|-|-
CASSFKGWLDNSPLHF
TGTGCCAGCAGCTTCAAGGGGTGGTTGGATAATTCACCCCTCCACTTT
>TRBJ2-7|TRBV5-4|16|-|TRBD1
CASSLSTGDRTYEQYF
TGTGCCAGCAGCTTGTCCACAGGGGACAGGACCTACGAGCAGTACTTC
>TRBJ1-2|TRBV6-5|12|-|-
CASSKNNYGYTF
TGTGCCAGCAGCAAAAATAACTATGGCTACACCTTC
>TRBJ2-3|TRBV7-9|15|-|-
CASSFGSGGADTQYF
TGTGCCAGCAGCTTTGGAAGCGGTGGGGCAGATACGCAGTATTTT
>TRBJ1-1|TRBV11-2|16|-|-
CASSLLETRLNTEAFF
TGTGCCAGCAGCTTATTAGAGACTCGGCTGAACACTGAAGCTTTCTTT
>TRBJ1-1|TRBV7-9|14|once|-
CASSRGGGDTEAFF
TGTGCCAGCAGCCGCGGGGGGGGAGACACTGAAGCTTTCTTT